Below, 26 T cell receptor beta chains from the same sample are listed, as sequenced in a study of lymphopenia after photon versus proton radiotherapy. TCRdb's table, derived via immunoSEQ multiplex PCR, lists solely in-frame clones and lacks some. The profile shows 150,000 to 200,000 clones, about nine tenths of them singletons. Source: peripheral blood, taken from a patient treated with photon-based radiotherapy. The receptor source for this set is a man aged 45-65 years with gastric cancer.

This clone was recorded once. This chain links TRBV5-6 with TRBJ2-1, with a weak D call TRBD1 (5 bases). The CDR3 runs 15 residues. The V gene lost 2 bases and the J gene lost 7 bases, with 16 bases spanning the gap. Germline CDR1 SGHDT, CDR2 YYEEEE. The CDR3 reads CASSFLVDTSNEQFF. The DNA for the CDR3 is TGTGCCAGCAGCTTCCTGGTGGACACCTCGAATGAGCAGTTCTTC.

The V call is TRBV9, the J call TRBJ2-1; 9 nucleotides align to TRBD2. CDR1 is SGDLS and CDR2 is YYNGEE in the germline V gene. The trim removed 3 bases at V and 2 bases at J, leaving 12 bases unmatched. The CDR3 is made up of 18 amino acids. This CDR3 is CASSGALSGSFTYNEQFF. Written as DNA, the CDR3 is TGTGCCAGCAGCGGGGCCCTTAGCGGGAGCTTTACCTACAATGAGCAGTTCTTC.

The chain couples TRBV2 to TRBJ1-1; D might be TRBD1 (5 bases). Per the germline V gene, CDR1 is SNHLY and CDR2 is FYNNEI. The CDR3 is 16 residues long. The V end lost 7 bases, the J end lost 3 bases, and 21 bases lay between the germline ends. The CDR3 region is CASMKVAGVGDTEAFF. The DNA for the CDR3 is TGTGCCAGCATGAAGGTGGCGGGGGTCGGTGACACTGAAGCTTTCTTT.

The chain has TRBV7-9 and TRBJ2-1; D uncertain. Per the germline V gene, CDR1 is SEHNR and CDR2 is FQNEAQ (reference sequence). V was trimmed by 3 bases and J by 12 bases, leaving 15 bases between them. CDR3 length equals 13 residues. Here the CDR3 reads CASSFAGSWRQFF. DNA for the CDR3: TGTGCCAGCAGCTTTGCCGGTAGTTGGCGGCAGTTCTTC. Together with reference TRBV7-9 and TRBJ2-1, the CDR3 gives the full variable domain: DTGVSQNPRHKITKRGQNVTFRCDPISEHNRLYWYRQTLGQGPEFLTYFQNEAQLEKSRLLSDRFSAERPKGSFSTLEIQRTEQGDSAMYLCASSFAGSWRQFFGPGTRLTVL.

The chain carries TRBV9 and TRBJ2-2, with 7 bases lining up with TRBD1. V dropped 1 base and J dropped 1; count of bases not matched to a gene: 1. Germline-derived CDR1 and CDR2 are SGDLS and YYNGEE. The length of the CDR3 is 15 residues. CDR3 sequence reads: CASSVRTGNTGELFF. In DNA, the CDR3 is TGTGCCAGCAGCGTACGGACAGGGAACACCGGGGAGCTGTTTTTT. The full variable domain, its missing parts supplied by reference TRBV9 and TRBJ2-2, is DSGVTQTPKHLITATGQRVTLRCSPRSGDLSVYWYQQSLDQGLQFLIQYYNGEERAKGNILERFSAQQFPDLHSELNLSSLELGDSALYFCASSVRTGNTGELFFGEGSRLTVL.

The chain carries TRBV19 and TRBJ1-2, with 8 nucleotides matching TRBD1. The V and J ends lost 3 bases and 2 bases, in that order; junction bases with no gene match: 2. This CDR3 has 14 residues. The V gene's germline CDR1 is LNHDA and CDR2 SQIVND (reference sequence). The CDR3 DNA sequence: TGTGCCAGTAGTATTTACAGGGGGAACTATGGCTACACCTTC. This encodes CASSIYRGNYGYTF.

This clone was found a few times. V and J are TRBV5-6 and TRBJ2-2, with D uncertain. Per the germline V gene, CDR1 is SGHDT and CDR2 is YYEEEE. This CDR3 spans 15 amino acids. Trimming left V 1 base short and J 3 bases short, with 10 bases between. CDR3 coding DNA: TGTGCCAGCAGCTTGTATGTTAGGGACACCGGGGAGCTGTTTTTT. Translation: CASSLYVRDTGELFF.

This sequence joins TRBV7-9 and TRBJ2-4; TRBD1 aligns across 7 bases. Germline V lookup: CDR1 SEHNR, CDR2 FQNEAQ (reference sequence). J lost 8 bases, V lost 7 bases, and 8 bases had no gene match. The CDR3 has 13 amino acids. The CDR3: CASNPGQGDIQYF. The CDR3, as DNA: TGTGCCAGCAATCCGGGCCAGGGGGACATTCAGTACTTC.

The CDR3 loop is CASSTSGYYNEQFF. CDR3 coding DNA: TGTGCCAGCTCAACTAGCGGATATTACAATGAGCAGTTCTTC. The rearrangement uses TRBV18 and TRBJ2-1; 8 nucleotides line up with TRBD2. Losses at the gene ends were 5 bases for V and 4 bases for J; bases not matched to a gene: 4. The CDR3 sequence is 14 residues long. Germline CDR1 KGHSH, CDR2 LQKENI. Looking up the rest from reference TRBV18 and TRBJ2-1 gives the full variable domain: NAGVMQNPRHLVRRRGQEARLRCSPMKGHSHVYWYRQLPEEGLKFMVYLQKENIIDESGMPKERFSAEFPKEGPSILRIQQVVRGDSAAYFCASSTSGYYNEQFFGPGTRLTVL.

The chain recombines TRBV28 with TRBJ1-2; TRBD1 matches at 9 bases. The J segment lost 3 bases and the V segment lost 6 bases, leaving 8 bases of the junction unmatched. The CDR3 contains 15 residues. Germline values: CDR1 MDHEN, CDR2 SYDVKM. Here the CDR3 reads CASSTPRTGDYGYTF. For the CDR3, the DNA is TGTGCCAGCAGCACTCCCCGGACAGGGGACTATGGCTACACCTTC.

CDR3 bases: TGTGCCAGCAGTGAAACCACTAGCGGGGGGGGGACCCAGTACTTC. Translating gives CASSETTSGGGTQYF. The chain is built from TRBV2 and TRBJ2-5; TRBD2 matches 13 bases. This CDR3 has 15 residues. Germline V lookup: CDR1 SNHLY, CDR2 FYNNEI. Trimming cost V 2 bases and J 7 bases; bases outside gene matches: 4.

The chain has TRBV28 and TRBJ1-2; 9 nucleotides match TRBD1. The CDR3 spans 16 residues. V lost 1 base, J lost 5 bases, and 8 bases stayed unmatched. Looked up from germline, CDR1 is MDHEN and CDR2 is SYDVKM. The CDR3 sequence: CASSLLGQGAWYGYTF. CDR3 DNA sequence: TGTGCCAGCAGTTTATTGGGACAGGGAGCTTGGTATGGCTACACCTTC.

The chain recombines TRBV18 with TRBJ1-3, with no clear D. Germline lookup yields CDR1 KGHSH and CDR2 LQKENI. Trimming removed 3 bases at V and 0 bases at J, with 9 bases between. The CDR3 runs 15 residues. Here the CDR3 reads CASSPDQPSGNTIYF. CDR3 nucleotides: TGTGCCAGCTCACCGGACCAACCCTCTGGAAACACCATATATTTT.

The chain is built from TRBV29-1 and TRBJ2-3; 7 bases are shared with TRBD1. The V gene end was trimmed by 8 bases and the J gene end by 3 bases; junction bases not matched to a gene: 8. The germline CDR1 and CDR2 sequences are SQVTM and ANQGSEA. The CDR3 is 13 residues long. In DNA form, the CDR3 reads TGCAGCTTAAGACAGGGTGCGACAGATACGCAGTATTTT. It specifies CSLRQGATDTQYF.

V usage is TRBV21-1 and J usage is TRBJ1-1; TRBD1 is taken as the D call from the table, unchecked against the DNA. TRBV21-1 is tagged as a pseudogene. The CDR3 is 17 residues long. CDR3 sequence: CASSKVLDRDAGTEAFF. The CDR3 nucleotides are TGTGCCAGCAGCAAAGTCCTTGACAGGGACGCTGGAACTGAAGCTTTCTTT.

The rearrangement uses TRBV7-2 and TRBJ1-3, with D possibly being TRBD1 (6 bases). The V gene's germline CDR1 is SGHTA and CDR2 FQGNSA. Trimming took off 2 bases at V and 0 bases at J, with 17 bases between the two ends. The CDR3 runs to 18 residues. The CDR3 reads CASSLRVGGLISGNTIYF. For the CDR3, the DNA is TGTGCCAGCAGCTTACGCGTCGGGGGCCTCATCTCTGGAAACACCATATATTTT.

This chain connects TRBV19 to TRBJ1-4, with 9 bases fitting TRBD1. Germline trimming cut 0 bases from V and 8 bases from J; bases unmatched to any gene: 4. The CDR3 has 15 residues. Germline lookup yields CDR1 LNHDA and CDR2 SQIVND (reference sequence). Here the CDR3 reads CASSIDRTGEEKLFF. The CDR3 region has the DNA TGTGCCAGTAGTATAGATCGGACAGGGGAAGAAAAACTGTTTTTT.

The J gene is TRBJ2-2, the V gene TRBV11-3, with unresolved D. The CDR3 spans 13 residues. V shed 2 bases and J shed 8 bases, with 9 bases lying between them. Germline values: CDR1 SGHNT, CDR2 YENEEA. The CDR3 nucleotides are TGTGCCAGCAGCTTACGCGAGAAGGGGGAGCTGTTTTTT. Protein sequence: CASSLREKGELFF.

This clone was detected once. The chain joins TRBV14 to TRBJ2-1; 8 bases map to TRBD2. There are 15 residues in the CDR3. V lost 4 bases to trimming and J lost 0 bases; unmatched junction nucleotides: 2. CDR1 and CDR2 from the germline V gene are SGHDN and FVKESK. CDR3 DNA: TGTGCCAGCAGCCTTAGCGGGGCCTCCTACAATGAGCAGTTCTTC. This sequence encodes CASSLSGASYNEQFF.

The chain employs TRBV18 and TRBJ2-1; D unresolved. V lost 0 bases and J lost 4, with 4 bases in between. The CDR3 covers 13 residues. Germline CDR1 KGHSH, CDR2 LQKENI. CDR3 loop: CASSPPGYNEQFF. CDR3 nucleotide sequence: TGTGCCAGCTCACCACCCGGTTACAATGAGCAGTTCTTC.

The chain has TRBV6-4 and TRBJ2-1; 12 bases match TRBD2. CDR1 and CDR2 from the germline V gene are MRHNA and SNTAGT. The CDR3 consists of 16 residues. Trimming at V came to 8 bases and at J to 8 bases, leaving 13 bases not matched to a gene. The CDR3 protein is CASAVRATSGSYEQFF. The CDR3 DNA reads TGTGCCAGCGCAGTTCGGGCGACTAGCGGGAGCTATGAGCAGTTCTTC.

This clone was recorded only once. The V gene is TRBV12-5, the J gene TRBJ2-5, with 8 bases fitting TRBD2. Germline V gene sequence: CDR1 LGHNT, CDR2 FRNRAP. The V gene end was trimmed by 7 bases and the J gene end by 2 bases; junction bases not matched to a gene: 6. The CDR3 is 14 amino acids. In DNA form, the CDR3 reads TGTGCTAGTGCCATCGGGGGGGGTCAAGAGACCCAGTACTTC. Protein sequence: CASAIGGGQETQYF.

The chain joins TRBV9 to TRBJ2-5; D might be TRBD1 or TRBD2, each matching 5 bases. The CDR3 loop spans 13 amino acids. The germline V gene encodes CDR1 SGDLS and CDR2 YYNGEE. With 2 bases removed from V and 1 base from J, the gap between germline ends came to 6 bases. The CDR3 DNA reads TGTGCCAGCAGCGTCGGGGCCCAAGAGACCCAGTACTTC. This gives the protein CASSVGAQETQYF. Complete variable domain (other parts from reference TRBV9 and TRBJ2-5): DSGVTQTPKHLITATGQRVTLRCSPRSGDLSVYWYQQSLDQGLQFLIQYYNGEERAKGNILERFSAQQFPDLHSELNLSSLELGDSALYFCASSVGAQETQYFGPGTRLLVL.

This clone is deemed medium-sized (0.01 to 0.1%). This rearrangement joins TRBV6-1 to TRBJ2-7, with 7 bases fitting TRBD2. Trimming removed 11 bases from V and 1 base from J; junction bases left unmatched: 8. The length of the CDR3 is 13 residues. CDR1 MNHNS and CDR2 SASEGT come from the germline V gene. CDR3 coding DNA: TGTGCCGTCCAAGCGGGGCGTTCCTACGAGCAGTACTTC. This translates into CAVQAGRSYEQYF.

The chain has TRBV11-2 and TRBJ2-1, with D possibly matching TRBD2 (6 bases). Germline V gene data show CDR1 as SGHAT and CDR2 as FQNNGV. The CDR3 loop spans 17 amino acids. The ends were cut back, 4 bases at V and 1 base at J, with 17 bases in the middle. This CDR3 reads CASSSVGRRGSYNEQFF. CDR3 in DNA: TGTGCCAGCAGCTCCGTCGGACGTCGGGGGTCCTACAATGAGCAGTTCTTC.

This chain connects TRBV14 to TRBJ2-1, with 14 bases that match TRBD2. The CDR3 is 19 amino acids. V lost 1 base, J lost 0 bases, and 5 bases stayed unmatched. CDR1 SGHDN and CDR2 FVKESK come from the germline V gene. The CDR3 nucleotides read TGTGCCAGCAGCCAAGCCGGGACTAGCGGGAGAAACTCCTACAATGAGCAGTTCTTC. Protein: CASSQAGTSGRNSYNEQFF.